The present entry profiles one T cell receptor beta chain with its context. Its target is unknown. This entry comes from a study of cytomegalovirus exposure and HLA in healthy donors. Across the study: Some 80 million unique TCRs from HLA-typed donors were held in an early data release. Study conclusions and caveats: Analysis performed later showed TCR beta chains linked to HLA being more clonally expanded than equally common others. It was 164 TCR beta chains that were listed as cytomegalovirus-associated.

Primers: 60 Vbeta forward and 13 Jbeta reverse. Original methodology: A later analysis tallied some 84 million unique TCR beta chains, about 9.9 million of them shared. Produced via immunoSEQ multiplex PCR; TCRdb's table is partial and in-frame only. V, J and clone size are those of that table, while D and trimming were read from the DNA. This table has 150,000 to 200,000 clones, about 84% appearing once. V shed 0 bases and J shed 2 bases, with 17 bases lying between them. CDR3 length equals 17 residues. Germline CDR1 reads SGHNT; CDR2 reads YYREEE (reference sequence). The rearrangement links TRBV5-4 to TRBJ1-2; tentative D call: TRBD1 (5 bases). Sequenced sample: PBMCs. The receptor's source is a woman between 25 and 40 years old in good health and CMV-seropositive. CDR3 residues: CASSLGKTVSMNYGYTF. In nucleotides, the CDR3 is TGTGCCAGCAGCTTGGGGAAGACAGTCAGCATGAACTATGGCTACACCTTC.